The clone carrying this T cell receptor beta chain showed up just a few times. As yet, its antigen is unknown. V lost 1 base and J 4 bases, leaving 19 bases between the germline ends. Germline V gene data show CDR1 as SGHTA and CDR2 as FQGTGA. The CDR3 consists of 17 residues. This entry belongs to a study of T cells in Graves' hyperthyroidism and ophthalmopathy. RNA transcripts gave rise to amplified TCR beta CDR3 regions. With the HTBI primer set, the TCR CDR3 went through a first round of RT-PCR. TCRdb re-called the multiplex PCR reads through MiXCR, storing one row per CDR3 protein. The sample contains 600,000 to 700,000 distinct CDR3 sequences, about 45% of which appear only once. Study-wide findings and caveats: Ophthalmopathy was told apart from stable hyperthyroidism by a 13 V-J model. In blood, most of the thyroid clonotypes expanded above 0.001 were also present.

Exclusions: uncontrolled infection, other autoimmune disease, pregnancy, lactation. The sequenced material came from peripheral blood or thyroid tissue (not recorded which). V gene TRBV7-3 combines with J gene TRBJ2-5, with a weak D call TRBD1 (6 bases). This receptor was taken from an adult man with Graves' disease, either hyperthyroidism or ophthalmopathy (not recorded which). CDR3 region: CASSLNGPGAPGETQYF. CDR3 DNA sequence: TGTGCCAGCAGCTTAAATGGTCCAGGGGCGCCCGGAGAGACCCAGTACTTC. Full variable domain (rest looked up from reference TRBV7-3 and TRBJ2-5): GAGVSQTPSNKVTEKGKYVELRCDPISGHTALYWYRQSLGQGPEFLIYFQGTGAADDSGLPNDRFFAVRPEGSVSTLKIQRTERGDSAVYLCASSLNGPGAPGETQYFGPGTRLLVL.